This paragraph reports one T cell receptor beta chain. The authors' processing: Amplification from reference gene primers served as the basis for estimated nucleated cell counts. TCRdb keeps only in-frame clones here, not all; method: immunoSEQ multiplex PCR. D and trimming come from the DNA, and the V and J calls and clone size come from that table. The sample shows 150,000 or so clones, roughly four fifths of them seen only once. The data were taken from a study of blood T cell repertoires in COVID-19. About the research overall: Acute-phase and convalescent COVID-19 samples originated in the United States, Italy and Spain.

Researchers sorted participants into cohorts using their self-reported clinical history. Sequencing was performed on PBMCs or T cells enriched from blood (not recorded which). The TCR sequence derives from a man aged 50 to 60 who had recovered from COVID-19.

The CDR3 DNA reads TGCGCCAGCAGTGATCCCGGGACAGGGAGATACGAGCAGTACTTC. Amino acid sequence: CASSDPGTGRYEQYF. V is TRBV10-2 and J is TRBJ2-7; 9 bases match TRBD1. Trimming removed 3 bases from V and 4 bases from J; junction bases left unmatched: 7. This CDR3 is built from 15 residues. Per the germline V gene, CDR1 is WSHSY and CDR2 is SAAADI.